These T cell receptor beta chains were read from a single sample in a study of T-cell memory formation after mild COVID-19. Using its own MiXCR run on the 5' RACE reads, TCRdb lists one record per CDR3 protein. The table lists some 320,000 distinct CDR3 sequences, 13% to 15% of them singletons. The sample comprised PBMCs or a T cell subset sorted from them (not recorded which). Receptor source: a man aged 18 to 30 who had mild COVID-19 (a few samples of this study predate the infection). Cell type and time point are not known. Each CDR3 is given without its conserved first and last residue.

V gene	J gene	CDR3 protein
TRBV7-6	TRBJ2-2	ASSLGQNRELF
TRBV5-1	TRBJ1-1	ASSLGDRGPDTEAF
TRBV5-1	TRBJ2-7	ASSFSGTGSYEQY
TRBV7-6	TRBJ2-7	ASSPRGGGPPEQY
TRBV7-6	TRBJ2-1	ASSPGTSGSSYNEQF
TRBV28	TRBJ2-1	ASSYPLPSTIFYNEQF
TRBV12-3/TRBV12-4	TRBJ2-3	ASSLEAGDTQY
TRBV28	TRBJ1-2	ASSFPGGERGYT
TRBV7-3	TRBJ2-1	ASSLSEQF
TRBV12-3/TRBV12-4	TRBJ2-2	ANRRGVAGELF
TRBV6-2/TRBV6-3	TRBJ2-7	ATSRRGALIEHEQY
TRBV20-1	TRBJ2-3	SGWEPTGDSTDTQY
TRBV27	TRBJ2-5	ASRPFTLAGGRETQY
TRBV7-2	TRBJ2-5	ASSPSGGLETQY
TRBV6-6	TRBJ2-6	ASVWASGANVLT
TRBV7-9	TRBJ2-1	ASSQTGTSGSYEQF
TRBV7-2	TRBJ2-2	ASSRLGLATYTGELF
TRBV5-1	TRBJ2-1	ASRPLAGEYNEQF
TRBV29-1	TRBJ1-1	SSGRSGNTEAF
TRBV20-1	TRBJ1-3	SATPDSPLSGNTIY
TRBV5-1	TRBJ1-2	ASSLEGRGDGYT
TRBV5-1	TRBJ2-2	ASSLAGGVTGELF
TRBV10-2	TRBJ1-6	ASSDETGGATAYNSPLH
TRBV6-5	TRBJ2-3	ASSYGGPLDTQY
TRBV7-9	TRBJ2-6	ASSPTLSGANVLT
TRBV29-1	TRBJ2-2	SAPEGASGELF
TRBV7-9	TRBJ2-3	ASSLVLGRRDTQY
TRBV28	TRBJ2-6	ASSSTGADGANVLT
TRBV4-1	TRBJ2-7	ASSQGSPYEQY
TRBV4-2	TRBJ2-1	ASSQTGGGPYNEQF
TRBV7-9	TRBJ2-4	ASSLLGSLAKNIQY
TRBV5-5	TRBJ2-5	ASSTPIRAEWDGIQETQY
TRBV5-8	TRBJ2-7	ASSLRSDELKQY
TRBV6-5	TRBJ1-1	ASNKPGGNTEAF
TRBV20-1	TRBJ1-2	SARDGELGNYGYT
TRBV11-1	TRBJ1-1	ASSSDRGEAF
TRBV20-1	TRBJ2-3	SASTSASGSTDTQY
TRBV25-1	TRBJ2-1	ASSEGVRYEQF
TRBV7-2	TRBJ2-7	ASSSTEPSYEQY
TRBV10-3	TRBJ1-1	AISELESGVGTEAF
TRBV27	TRBJ1-2	ASRGQGYGYT
TRBV7-9	TRBJ2-7	ASSYTIYEQY
TRBV5-1	TRBJ1-6	ASRQGGGSYNSPLH
TRBV7-2	TRBJ2-5	ASSTRQYEETQY
TRBV7-2	TRBJ2-1	ASSSRTGVEQF